Detailed here is one T cell receptor beta chain. This clone has only one observation. Its antigen is still unknown. Base-call qualities are not available, and no considerably larger clone is one nucleotide away. These data are taken from a study of shared clonotypes between healthy human individuals (dated by TCRdb to the early 2020s). Background for the entire study: A few men and a couple of women, aged 18 to 49 years, made up the cohort. For each donor, CD4 naive and CD4 memory were each given three plates, CD8 naive was given two plates, and CD8 memory was given one plate. Blood TCR repertoires of roughly 5 healthy adults were deeply sequenced to estimate repertoire size and the extent of clonotype sharing between individuals. Libraries were prepared and TCR repertoires were sequenced by different laboratories using diverse techniques, in order to increase sequencing depth and limit assay-specific biases. Each donor's leukapheresis produced roughly between roughly 0.9 and 9 billion PBMCs.

The donors were healthy, HIV-negative adults with no recently reported acute infections or vaccinations. Only Caucasian adults living in Nashville, Tennessee, USA were represented among the donors. CD4+ T cells were enriched by magnetic negative selection, after which naive cells were positively selected on CD45RA and the negative fraction was taken as the memory subset. Blood was obtained by leukapheresis, after which PBMCs were separated by Ficoll-Histopaque density gradient centrifugation and cryopreserved in liquid nitrogen vapor phase. Analytical flow cytometry was used to check the purity and quantity of every magnetically sorted T cell population. Genomic DNA was isolated from every sorted fraction and measured by UV absorbance on a Nanodrop 2000c. V lost 3 bases and J lost 4 bases, and the count of bases not matched to a germline gene is 8. The CDR3, cysteine through phenylalanine, is 16 amino acids long. The DNA shown is the 48-base CDR3, in frame from base 1. CDR1 LNHDA and CDR2 SQIVND were looked up in the germline V gene (reference sequence).

Using the deep immunoSEQ assay, TCR CDR3 regions were amplified from genomic DNA by multiplex PCR. Extracted genomic DNA from each cell subset was spread evenly across all wells of several immunoSEQ 96-well plates, with each plate serving as a replicate. For sorted subsets, approximately 200 ng of genomic DNA, equivalent to 30,000 or so T cell genomes, went into each replicate PCR. The purified libraries were quantified using a Qubit 3.0 fluorometer, sized with a Bioanalyzer 2100, and then quantified again using the KAPA Library Quantification kit. Each immunoSEQ 96-well plate was sequenced on its own single-read 150-cycle Illumina NextSeq 550 flow cell. As for the authors' bioinformatics: Because only junctional sequences without quality scores were contained in the immunoSEQ output, filtering matching that applied to full-length reads could not be performed. To assign V/J genes and CDR3, sequences were annotated against IMGT germline references using PyIR, a Python wrapper for IgBLAST v1.9. Reads with weak V/J assignments (E-value above 1e-6), missing CDR3, stop codons, out-of-frame junctions, or ambiguous translated residues were removed. V3J clonotypes were defined by identical inferred V gene, J gene, and CDR3 amino acid sequence. The percentage overlap between two repertoires was calculated by dividing the number of shared unique clonotypes by the size of the smaller repertoire. Repertoire richness was assessed with RTK rarefaction, the Chao1 estimator, and Recon v2.1 estimates of unobserved clonotypes. OLGA was used to compute generation probabilities for all TCRbeta clonotypes that the gDNA method yielded from several donors. Sourced from immuneACCESS, this table was stored by TCRdb with only in-frame sequences that have V and J called. A share of the clones is absent; for the studies checked, an unresolved V gene accounts for under half, and the remainder has no known explanation. D and trimming come from the DNA, and the V and J calls and clone size come from that table. This sample holds over a million clones; around three quarters were observed only once. The top ten clones comprise more than 0.5% of the sample.

The full study reports these points: Naive subsets generally had larger estimated clonotype richness than memory subsets. About 5% of naive CD4, 3.5% of naive CD8, approximately 2.2% of memory CD4, and around 0.42% of memory CD8 clonotypes were shared across several donors. Sampling was limited to blood, and TCR repertoires in tissue likely differ from TCR repertoires in blood. Rarefaction of sorted-subset datasets indicated incomplete sequencing despite the large sequencing depth. Compared with non-shared clonotypes, clonotypes shared by all four sorted-subset donors had higher generation probabilities. Based on pairwise subsampling, the degree of clonotype sharing among donors was expected to be affected by sequencing depth. The small number of donors limited the genetic and exposure-history diversity represented.

The sample consisted of memory CD4+ T cells from PBMCs. The cell subset or site label on this specimen signifies: CD45RA-negative fraction. The sequence is built from TRBV19 and TRBJ2-3; 9 bases in between match TRBD2. The sequence was collected from a man between 18 and 29 years old in good health. Some clones in this sample may be carry-over from other donors' samples. The CDR3 has the sequence CASSMSGSGRPDTQYF. The sequence in DNA is TGTGCCAGTAGTATGAGCGGGAGCGGGAGGCCAGATACGCAGTATTTT.